This TCR beta chain came from a study of regulatory T cells in long-lasting Graves disease. This CDR3 comprises 15 residues. Germline V lookup: CDR1 SGHRS, CDR2 YFSETQ. J gave up 0 bases and V 6 bases, and 5 bases lay outside the gene matches. Noted time point: newly diagnosed GD, antithyroid drugs for less than 3 months. TCR sequences were obtained from RNA taken from PBMCs. Both iRepertoire HTBI primers and Arm-PCR of CDR3 regions were used to build the TCR beta libraries. TCRdb re-derived calls from the multiplex PCR reads in MiXCR, one entry per CDR3 protein. The sample includes 400,000 to 500,000 distinct CDR3 sequences, roughly 15% seen only once; the top ten take roughly 18%. This clonotype was seen ten or more times. The data were also submitted as part of a second study, on T cells in Graves' hyperthyroidism and ophthalmopathy. Turning to that study: Ophthalmopathy onset followed model prediction by a median approximately 5.9 months.

Specimen: peripheral blood mononuclear cells (PBMCs), collected at new diagnosis, from a patient treated with antithyroid drugs. This rearrangement joins TRBV5-1 to TRBJ2-3; 9 nucleotides align to TRBD1. This receptor was obtained from a woman between 45 and 60 years old with Graves disease. CDR3 nucleotide sequence: TGCGCCAGCACGGGACAGGGAGACAGCACAGATACGCAGTATTTT. It specifies CASTGQGDSTDTQYF.